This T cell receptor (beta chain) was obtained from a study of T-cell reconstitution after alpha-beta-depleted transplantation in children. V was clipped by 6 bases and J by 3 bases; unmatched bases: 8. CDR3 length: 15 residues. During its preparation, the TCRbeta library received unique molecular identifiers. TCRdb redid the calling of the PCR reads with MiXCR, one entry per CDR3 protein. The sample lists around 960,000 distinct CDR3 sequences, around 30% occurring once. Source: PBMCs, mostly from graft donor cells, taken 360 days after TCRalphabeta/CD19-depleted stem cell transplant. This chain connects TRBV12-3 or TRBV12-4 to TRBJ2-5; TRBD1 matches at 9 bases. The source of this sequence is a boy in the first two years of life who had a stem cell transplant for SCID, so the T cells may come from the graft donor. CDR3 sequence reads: CASSLDRGFEETQYF. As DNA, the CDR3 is TGTGCCAGCAGCCTGGACAGGGGATTCGAAGAGACCCAGTACTTC.